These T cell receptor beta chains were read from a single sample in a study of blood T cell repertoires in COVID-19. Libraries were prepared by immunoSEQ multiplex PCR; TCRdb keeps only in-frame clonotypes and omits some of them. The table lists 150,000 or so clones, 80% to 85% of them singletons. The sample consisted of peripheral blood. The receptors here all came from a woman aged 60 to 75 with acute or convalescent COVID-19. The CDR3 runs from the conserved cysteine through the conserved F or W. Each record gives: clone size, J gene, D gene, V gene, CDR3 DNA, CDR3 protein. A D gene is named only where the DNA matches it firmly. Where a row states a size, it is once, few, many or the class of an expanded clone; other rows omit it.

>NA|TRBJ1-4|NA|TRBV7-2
TGTGCCAGCAGCTTTACGGGTCGTAATAATGAAAAACTGTTTTTT
CASSFTGRNNEKLFF
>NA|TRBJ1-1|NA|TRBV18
TGTGCCAGCTCACCGAGCGGGTTGAACACTGAAGCTTTCTTT
CASSPSGLNTEAFF
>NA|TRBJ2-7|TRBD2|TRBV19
TGTGCCAGTAGTATAGCGGCGGGAGTTTACGAGCAGTACTTC
CASSIAAGVYEQYF
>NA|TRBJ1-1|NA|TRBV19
TGTGCCAGTAGTATAGATGGAGGGCCTAAGGCTTTCTTT
CASSIDGGPKAFF
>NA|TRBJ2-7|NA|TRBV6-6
TGTGCCAGCAGTTACTATGTTCAGGACGAGCAGTACTTC
CASSYYVQDEQYF
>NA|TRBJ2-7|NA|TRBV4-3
TGCGCCAGCAGCCAAGATTCGAGACAGAGCTCCTACGAGCAGTACTTC
CASSQDSRQSSYEQYF
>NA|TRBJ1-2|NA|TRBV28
TGTGCCAGCAGTTTATCGACCGGGGGGTACTATGGCTACACCTTC
CASSLSTGGYYGYTF
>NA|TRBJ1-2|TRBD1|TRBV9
TGTGCCAGCAGCCCGGGACAGGGGGCCTGGGGCTACACCTTC
CASSPGQGAWGYTF
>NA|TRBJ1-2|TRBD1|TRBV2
TGTGCCAGCAGTGATACCCCCCATACACAGGGGCTCTATGGCTACACCTTC
CASSDTPHTQGLYGYTF
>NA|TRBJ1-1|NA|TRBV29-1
TGCAGCGCCGGGGAGAACACTGAAGCTTTCTTT
CSAGENTEAFF
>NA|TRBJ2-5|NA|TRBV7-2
TGTGCCAGCAACTACCAAGAGACCCAGTACTTC
CASNYQETQYF
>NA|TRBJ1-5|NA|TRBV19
TGTGCCAGTAGTATGTTTCCTGGTCAGGGCAATCAGCCCCAGCATTTT
CASSMFPGQGNQPQHF
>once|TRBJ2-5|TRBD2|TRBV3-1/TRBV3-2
TGTGCCAGCAGCCAAGATAGGCTAGCGGCGGGAGAGACCCAGTACTTC
CASSQDRLAAGETQYF
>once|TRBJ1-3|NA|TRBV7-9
TGTGCCAGCGGGGGGGGGTCGGCGTCTGGAAACACCATATATTTT
CASGGGSASGNTIYF
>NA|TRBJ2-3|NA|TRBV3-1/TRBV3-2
TGTGCCAGCAGCCCTCTCGCGTCCGCTGGTCGTACGCAGTATTTT
CASSPLASAGRTQYF
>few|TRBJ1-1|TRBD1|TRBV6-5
TGTGCCAGCACCCCACCCGGGACAGGGGGTTTGGTAGCTTTCTTT
CASTPPGTGGLVAFF
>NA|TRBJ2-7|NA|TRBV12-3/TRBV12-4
TGTGCCAGCAGAAAGACAGGATACGAGCAGTACTTC
CASRKTGYEQYF
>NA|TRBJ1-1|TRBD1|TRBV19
TGTGCCAGTAGTGTAGACAGGGGACGTACAGCTTTCTTT
CASSVDRGRTAFF
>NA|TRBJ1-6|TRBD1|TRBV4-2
TGTGCCAGCAAGGGGACAGGGAGCCCGCCCCTCCACTTT
CASKGTGSPPLHF
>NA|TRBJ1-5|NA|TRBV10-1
TGCGCCAGCAGTGAGTCGGGGAGGAGTCAGCCCCAGCATTTT
CASSESGRSQPQHF
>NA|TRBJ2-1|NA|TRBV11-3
TGTGCCAGCAGCTTAGGAGGGCTCCTTATAGATGAGCAGTTCTTC
CASSLGGLLIDEQFF
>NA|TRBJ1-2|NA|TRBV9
TGTGCCAGCAGCGTAAGGACGGGGTATGGCTACACCTTC
CASSVRTGYGYTF
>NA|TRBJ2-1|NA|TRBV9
TGTGCCAGCAGCGCCCAGGGAAATGAGCAGTTCTTC
CASSAQGNEQFF
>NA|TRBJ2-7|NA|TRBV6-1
TGTGCCAGCAGTGAAATAGCTTTAGGGCAGTACTTC
CASSEIALGQYF
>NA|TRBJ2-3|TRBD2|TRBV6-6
TGTGCCAGCAGTCGGCTAGCGGTCTTTGTTCGGGGCACAGATACGCAGTATTTT
CASSRLAVFVRGTDTQYF
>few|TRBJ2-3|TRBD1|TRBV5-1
TGCGCCAGCAGCTTGAGCCGGACAGGGGAAGATACGCAGTATTTT
CASSLSRTGEDTQYF
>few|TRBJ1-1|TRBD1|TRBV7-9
TGTGCCAGCAGCCCGAGCGGGACAGGGGACACTGAAGCTTTCTTT
CASSPSGTGDTEAFF
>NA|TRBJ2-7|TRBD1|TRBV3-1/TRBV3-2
TGTGCCAGCAGCCCCGGGACAGGGACCTACGAGCAGTACTTC
CASSPGTGTYEQYF
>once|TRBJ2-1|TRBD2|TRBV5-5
TGTGCCAGCCTTGGATGGGGGCTAGCGGGAGATTACAATGAGCAGTTCTTC
CASLGWGLAGDYNEQFF
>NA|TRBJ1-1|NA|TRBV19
TGTGCCAGTAGTGTGACAGCTAGTGACACTGAAGCTTTCTTT
CASSVTASDTEAFF
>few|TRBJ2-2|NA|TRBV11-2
TGTGCCAGCAGCTTTTTAGGAGGCGGGGAGCTGTTTTTT
CASSFLGGGELFF
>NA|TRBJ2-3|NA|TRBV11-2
TGTGCCAGCAGCTTAGGTTTTGCGCCGGATACGCAGTATTTT
CASSLGFAPDTQYF
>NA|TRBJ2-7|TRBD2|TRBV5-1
TGCGCCAGCAGCTCGGCCGGGACTAGCGTCTACGAGCAGTACTTC
CASSSAGTSVYEQYF
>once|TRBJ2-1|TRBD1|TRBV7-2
TGTGCCAGCAGCCCGGGACAGGGTCTTGAGCAGTTCTTC
CASSPGQGLEQFF
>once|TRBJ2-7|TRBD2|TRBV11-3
TGTGCCAGCAGCACCGGGGGGGACGAGCAGTACTTC
CASSTGGDEQYF
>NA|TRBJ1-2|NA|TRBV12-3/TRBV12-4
TGTGCCAGCAGTTCCGGACAGCTCTATGGCTACACCTTC
CASSSGQLYGYTF
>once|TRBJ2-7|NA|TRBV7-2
TGTGCCAGCAGCTTAGGGATCGTCTCAGGGTCAATAGAGCAGTACTTC
CASSLGIVSGSIEQYF
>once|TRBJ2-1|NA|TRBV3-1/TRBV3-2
TGTGCCAGCAGCCAATTCCTTCGGACAGAGCAGTTCTTC
CASSQFLRTEQFF
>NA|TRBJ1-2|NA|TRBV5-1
TGCGCCAGCAGCTTGGGACACCGCTATGGCTACACCTTC
CASSLGHRYGYTF
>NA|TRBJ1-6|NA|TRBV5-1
TGCGCCAGCAGCTTGGCCCAGTCGAATTCACCCCTCCACTTT
CASSLAQSNSPLHF
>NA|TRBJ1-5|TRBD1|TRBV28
TGTGCCAGCAGTGGCCAGGACAGGGTCAATCAGCCCCAGCATTTT
CASSGQDRVNQPQHF
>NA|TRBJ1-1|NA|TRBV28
TGTGCCAGCAGGACGGGGTCTTTGGGTAGGGCTTTCTTT
CASRTGSLGRAFF